A selection of T cell receptor beta chains follows, all from one sample in a study of blood T cell repertoires in COVID-19. Sequencing was performed with immunoSEQ multiplex PCR; in TCRdb, only in-frame clones are kept and a portion is missing. The table lists 200,000 or so clones, approximately 85% of them singletons. Specimen: peripheral blood. These receptors were collected from a human donor with active or convalescent COVID-19. The donor label of this sample is uncertain. Each CDR3 is given without its conserved first and last residue. A D gene is named only where the DNA matches it firmly. Clone sizes are given selectively: once, few, many, or a class where the clone is expanded.

V gene	J gene	clone size	D gene	CDR3 protein
TRBV27	TRBJ2-2	-	TRBD1	ASSLKGQGGTGELF
TRBV6-2/TRBV6-3	TRBJ1-1	-	-	ASSFLLQVFRNTEAF
TRBV4-2	TRBJ2-5	-	TRBD1	ASSRGQAGSETQY
TRBV24-1	TRBJ2-5	-	TRBD2	ATSDPSKLAGGQETQY
TRBV28	TRBJ2-5	-	TRBD1	ASSFVRTGRETQY
TRBV11-1	TRBJ1-6	-	TRBD1	ASSPNRQGGNSPLH
TRBV5-5	TRBJ2-5	-	TRBD2	ASSVRLAGQETQY
TRBV6-2/TRBV6-3	TRBJ2-2	-	-	ASSYETRQRSNTGELF
TRBV3-1/TRBV3-2	TRBJ2-2	-	TRBD2	ASSQRGGLSNTGELF
TRBV20-1	TRBJ1-5	-	-	SASRDTHQPQH
TRBV4-1	TRBJ2-5	-	TRBD2	ASSQARRSSGRGGQETQY
TRBV11-2	TRBJ2-3	-	-	ASSLGVQQGTDTQY
TRBV7-2	TRBJ2-6	-	TRBD1	ASSLGQGHSGANVLT
TRBV5-8	TRBJ2-3	once	-	ASSLGAKQADTQY
TRBV9	TRBJ2-7	-	TRBD2	ASSATSGPYEQY
TRBV12-5	TRBJ2-3	-	-	ASGSDVGAQY
TRBV6-6	TRBJ1-1	-	-	ASRRRREGITEAF
TRBV24-1	TRBJ2-1	-	TRBD1	ATSDRSGTGGYNEQF
TRBV19	TRBJ2-3	-	-	ASSDSPRDTDTQY
TRBV15	TRBJ2-5	-	-	ATSRDKLVPTQY
TRBV28	TRBJ2-7	-	-	ASSSPTGPPQY
TRBV6-2/TRBV6-3	TRBJ1-2	-	TRBD1	ASSQYPDRDYGYT
TRBV5-4	TRBJ2-5	-	-	ASSSAVGTRPQY
TRBV18	TRBJ2-3	-	-	ASPWRDEDTQY
TRBV11-1	TRBJ1-2	-	-	ASSPGVGPYGYT
TRBV5-1	TRBJ2-7	-	-	ASSLEFGLGYEQY
TRBV30	TRBJ1-2	-	-	AWRSVRQSRSYT
TRBV7-3	TRBJ1-6	-	-	ASSLGLRSPLH
TRBV15	TRBJ1-2	-	-	ATRRKGHYGYT
TRBV28	TRBJ1-1	-	-	ASSILSRGLDTEAF
TRBV3-1/TRBV3-2	TRBJ2-1	-	-	ASSQDAGRYNEQF
TRBV3-1/TRBV3-2	TRBJ2-3	once	TRBD1	ASSQGQGTDTQY
TRBV30	TRBJ1-1	-	-	AWGKEGTSTEAF
TRBV9	TRBJ2-7	-	TRBD1	ASSVTGTGTSEQY
TRBV5-1	TRBJ2-5	-	TRBD2	ASGPGLAGGPQQETQY
TRBV28	TRBJ2-7	-	TRBD1	ASRHFVYDRANEQY
TRBV29-1	TRBJ1-3	-	-	SVEKTVSGNTIY
TRBV5-1	TRBJ2-2	-	TRBD1	ASTLDRANTGELF
TRBV18	TRBJ2-7	once	TRBD1	ASSLASGQGSYEQY
TRBV7-9	TRBJ1-3	-	TRBD1	ASRYDRGDGNTIY
TRBV29-1	TRBJ1-1	-	-	SAAPGMGIYEAF
TRBV3-1/TRBV3-2	TRBJ2-1	once	-	ASSPSDEGGYNEQF
TRBV29-1	TRBJ2-7	-	-	SVVLAGVYEQY
TRBV19	TRBJ2-7	-	TRBD1	ASRDGQASEGEQY
TRBV9	TRBJ2-4	-	-	ASSQVGGKEDIQY
TRBV10-1	TRBJ2-7	-	-	ASSPAVSSYEQY
TRBV5-4	TRBJ2-7	-	-	ASSLAGTPAPYEQY
TRBV7-9	TRBJ1-2	-	-	ASSLTGIDYGYT
TRBV4-2	TRBJ1-6	-	-	ASSQELAGTNSPLH
TRBV19	TRBJ2-1	-	-	ASSTTESQF
TRBV20-1	TRBJ1-2	-	-	SARGGGYT